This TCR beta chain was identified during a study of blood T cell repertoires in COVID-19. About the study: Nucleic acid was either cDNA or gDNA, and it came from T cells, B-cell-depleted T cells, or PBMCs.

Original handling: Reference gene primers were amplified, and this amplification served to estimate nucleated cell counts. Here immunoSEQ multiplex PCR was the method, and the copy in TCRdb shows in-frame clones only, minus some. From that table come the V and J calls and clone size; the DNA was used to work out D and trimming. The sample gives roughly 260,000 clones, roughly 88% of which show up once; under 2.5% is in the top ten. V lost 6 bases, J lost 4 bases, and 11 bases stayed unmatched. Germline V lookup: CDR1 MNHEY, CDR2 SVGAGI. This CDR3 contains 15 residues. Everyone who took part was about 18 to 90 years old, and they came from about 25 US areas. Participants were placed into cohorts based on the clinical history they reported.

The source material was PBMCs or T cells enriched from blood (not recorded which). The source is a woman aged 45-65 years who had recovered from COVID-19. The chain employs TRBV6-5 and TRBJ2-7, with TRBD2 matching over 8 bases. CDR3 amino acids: CASSDRVVAGYEQYF. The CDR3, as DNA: TGTGCCAGCAGCGACCGCGTGGTAGCGGGGTACGAGCAGTACTTC.